This T cell receptor beta chain was identified in a study of identical twins. The germline V and J ends were trimmed by 3 bases and 4 bases, with 6 bases remaining between them. The CDR3 loop spans 12 amino acids. All of the donors were Caucasians in good health. This clonotype was seen a handful of times. TCRdb independently ran MiXCR on the 5' RACE reads; one entry per CDR3 protein. This sample has about 220,000 distinct CDR3 sequences; around 10% occur once, and the top ten carry 4% to 6%. The sample consisted of memory (CD45RO+) T cells sorted from blood. This clonotype was sampled from a woman aged 18-35 years in good health. The gene calls are TRBV12-3 or TRBV12-4 and TRBJ1-2; no clear D gene. CDR3 bases: TGTGCCAGCAGTTTGGCATCCTATGGCTACACCTTC. Residues: CASSLASYGYTF.